Only a few counts were recorded for the clone carrying this TCR beta chain. Its antigen is as yet unknown. The sample is drawn from a study of T cell repertoires in cytomegalovirus infection. A single record per CDR3 protein comes from TCRdb applying MiXCR to the reads. The profile covers around 710,000 distinct CDR3 sequences, with about 28% appearing a single time and around 12% taken by the ten largest. Study observations and caveats: What dominated the ex vivo response were HLA-C-restricted CMV-specific TCR beta clonotypes.

The germline V gene encodes CDR1 MNHEY and CDR2 SVGAGI. V dropped 5 bases and J dropped 5 bases, with 18 bases sitting between them. The CDR3 length is 15 residues. This TCR came from a human donor in good health (CMV status not recorded). Some clones in this sample may be carry-over from other donors' samples. The material sequenced was cultured CD8+ T cells from PBMCs, taken from culture after CMV antigen stimulation. This sequence joins TRBV6-5 and TRBJ1-2; D possibly corresponds to TRBD1 (6 bases). CDR3 protein: CASSPPGGRGYGYTF. CDR3 sequence (DNA): TGTGCCAGCAGTCCCCCGGGGGGGCGAGGGTATGGCTACACCTTC.